This TCR beta chain was observed in a study of T cells in Graves' hyperthyroidism and ophthalmopathy. CDR1 is LNHDA, CDR2 SQIVND, per germline (reference sequence). CDR3 size: 12 residues. V lost 4 bases to trimming and J lost 4 bases, with 5 bases between them. TCR beta CDR3 sequences were amplified from RNA transcripts. RT-PCR in the first round (using the HTBI primer set) targeted the TCR CDR3. TCRdb passed the multiplex PCR reads through MiXCR, listing each CDR3 protein once. This sample yields 600,000 to 700,000 distinct CDR3 sequences, of which under 15% are seen a single time; about 4% belongs to the top ten. The PBMCs studied were ones that came from 10 ml fresh peripheral blood.

Material: blood. This sequence was found in a woman in her thirties or forties with Graves' ophthalmopathy. The rearrangement uses TRBV19 and TRBJ1-5; no definite D call. CDR3: CASSTQNQPQHF. The CDR3 nucleotides read TGTGCCAGTAGTACCCAGAATCAGCCCCAGCATTTT.